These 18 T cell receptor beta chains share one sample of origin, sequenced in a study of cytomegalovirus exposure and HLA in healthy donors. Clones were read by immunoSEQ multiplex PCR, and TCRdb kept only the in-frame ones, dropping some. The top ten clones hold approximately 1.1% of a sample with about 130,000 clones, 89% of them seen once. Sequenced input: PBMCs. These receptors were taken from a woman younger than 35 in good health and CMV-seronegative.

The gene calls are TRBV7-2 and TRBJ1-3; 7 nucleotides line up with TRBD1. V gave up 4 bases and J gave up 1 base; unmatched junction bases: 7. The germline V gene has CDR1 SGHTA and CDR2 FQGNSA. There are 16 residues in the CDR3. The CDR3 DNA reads TGTGCCAGCAGCTACAACCCGACAGGGTCTGGAAACACCATATATTTT. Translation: CASSYNPTGSGNTIYF.

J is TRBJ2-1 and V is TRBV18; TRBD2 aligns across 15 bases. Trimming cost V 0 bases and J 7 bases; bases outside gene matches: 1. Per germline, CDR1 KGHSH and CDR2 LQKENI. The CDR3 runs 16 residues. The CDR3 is CASSPPGLAGGNEQFF. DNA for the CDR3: TGTGCCAGCTCACCACCTGGACTAGCGGGAGGGAATGAGCAGTTCTTC.

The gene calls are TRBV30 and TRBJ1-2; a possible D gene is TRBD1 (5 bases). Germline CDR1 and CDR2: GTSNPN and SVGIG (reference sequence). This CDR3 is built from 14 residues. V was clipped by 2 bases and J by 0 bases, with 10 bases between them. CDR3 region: CAWSPAGTNYGYTF. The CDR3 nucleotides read TGTGCCTGGAGTCCCGCAGGGACTAACTATGGCTACACCTTC.

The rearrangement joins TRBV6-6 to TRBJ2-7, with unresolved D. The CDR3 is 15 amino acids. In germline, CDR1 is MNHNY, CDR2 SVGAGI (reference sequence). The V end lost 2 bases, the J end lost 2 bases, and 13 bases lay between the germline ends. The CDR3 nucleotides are TGTGCCAGCAGTTACCAGCCAGGCTACCCCTACGAGCAGTACTTC. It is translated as CASSYQPGYPYEQYF.

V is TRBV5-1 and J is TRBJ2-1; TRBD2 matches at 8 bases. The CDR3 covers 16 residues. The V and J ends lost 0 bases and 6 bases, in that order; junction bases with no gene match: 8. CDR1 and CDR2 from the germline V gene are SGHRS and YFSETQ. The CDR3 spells CASSLVPGGAGNEQFF. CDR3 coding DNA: TGCGCCAGCAGCTTGGTCCCCGGGGGGGCCGGCAATGAGCAGTTCTTC.

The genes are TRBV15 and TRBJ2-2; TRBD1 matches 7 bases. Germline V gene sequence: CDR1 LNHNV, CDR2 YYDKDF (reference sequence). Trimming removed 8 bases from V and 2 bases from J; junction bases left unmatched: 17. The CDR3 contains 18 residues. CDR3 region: CATAEGPFRDSNTGELFF. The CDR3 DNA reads TGTGCCACCGCCGAGGGCCCCTTTAGGGACAGCAACACCGGGGAGCTGTTTTTT. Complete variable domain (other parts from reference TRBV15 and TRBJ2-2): DAMVIQNPRYQVTQFGKPVTLSCSQTLNHNVMYWYQQKSSQAPKLLFHYYDKDFNNEADTPDNFQSRRPNTSFCFLDIRSPGLGDTAMYLCATAEGPFRDSNTGELFFGEGSRLTVL.

The chain's CDR3 is CASSRLAGGTEQFF. CDR3 sequence (DNA): TGTGCCAGCAGCCGACTAGCGGGAGGCACTGAGCAGTTCTTC. This chain uses TRBV7-2 with TRBJ2-1; TRBD2 matches at 13 bases. With V trimmed by 5 bases and J by 9 bases, 4 bases remained unmatched. This CDR3 region has 14 residues. Germline V gene data show CDR1 as SGHTA and CDR2 as FQGNSA.

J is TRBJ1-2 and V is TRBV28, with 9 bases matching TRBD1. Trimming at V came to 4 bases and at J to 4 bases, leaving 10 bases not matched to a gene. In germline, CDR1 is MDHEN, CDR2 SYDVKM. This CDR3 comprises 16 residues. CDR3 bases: TGTGCCAGCAGTTCCCCACAGGGGGCAGCCTCCTATGGCTACACCTTC. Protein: CASSSPQGAASYGYTF.

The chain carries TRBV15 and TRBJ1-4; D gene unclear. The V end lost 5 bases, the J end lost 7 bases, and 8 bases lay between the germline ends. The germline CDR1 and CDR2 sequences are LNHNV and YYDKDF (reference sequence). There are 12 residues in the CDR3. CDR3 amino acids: CATSPPFEKLFF. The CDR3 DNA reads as TGTGCCACCAGCCCCCCTTTTGAAAAACTGTTTTTT.

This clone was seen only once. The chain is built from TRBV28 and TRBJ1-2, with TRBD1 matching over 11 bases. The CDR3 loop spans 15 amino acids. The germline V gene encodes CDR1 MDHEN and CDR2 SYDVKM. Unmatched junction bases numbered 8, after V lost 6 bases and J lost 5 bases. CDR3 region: CASSNWDRGWYGYTF. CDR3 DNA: TGTGCCAGCAGCAACTGGGACAGGGGGTGGTATGGCTACACCTTC.

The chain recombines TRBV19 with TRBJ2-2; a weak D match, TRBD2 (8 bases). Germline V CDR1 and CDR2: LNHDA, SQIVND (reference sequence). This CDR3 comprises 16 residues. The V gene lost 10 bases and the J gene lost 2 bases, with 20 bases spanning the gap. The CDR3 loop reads CATQPGGLGNTGELFF. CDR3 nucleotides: TGTGCCACCCAACCAGGGGGACTAGGTAACACCGGGGAGCTGTTTTTT.

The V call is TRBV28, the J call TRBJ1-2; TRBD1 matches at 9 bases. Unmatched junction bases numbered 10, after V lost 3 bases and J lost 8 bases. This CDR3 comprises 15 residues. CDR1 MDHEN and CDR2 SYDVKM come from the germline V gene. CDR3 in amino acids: CASSLLPGQGYGYTF. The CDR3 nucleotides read TGTGCCAGCAGTTTGCTCCCCGGACAGGGGTACGGCTACACCTTC.

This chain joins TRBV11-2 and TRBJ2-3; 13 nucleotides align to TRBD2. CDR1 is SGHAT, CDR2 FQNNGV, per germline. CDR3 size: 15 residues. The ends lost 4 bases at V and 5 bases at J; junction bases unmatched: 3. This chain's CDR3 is CASSSGLAGKDTQYF. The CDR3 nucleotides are TGTGCCAGCAGCTCGGGACTAGCGGGGAAAGATACGCAGTATTTT. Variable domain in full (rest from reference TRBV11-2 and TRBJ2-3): EAGVAQSPRYKIIEKRQSVAFWCNPISGHATLYWYQQILGQGPKLLIQFQNNGVVDDSQLPKDRFSAERLKGVDSTLKIQPAKLEDSAVYLCASSSGLAGKDTQYFGPGTRLTVL.

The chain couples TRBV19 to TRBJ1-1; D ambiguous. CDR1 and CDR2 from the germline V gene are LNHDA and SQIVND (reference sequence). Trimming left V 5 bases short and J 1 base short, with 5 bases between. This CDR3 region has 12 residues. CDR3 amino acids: CASSEANTEAFF. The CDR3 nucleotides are TGTGCCAGTAGTGAGGCGAACACTGAAGCTTTCTTT.

The CDR3 region is CASSYRRLFETQYF. For the CDR3, the DNA is TGTGCCAGCAGTTACAGGCGACTTTTCGAGACCCAGTACTTC. J is TRBJ2-5 and V is TRBV6-5; D gene ambiguous. The germline V gene encodes CDR1 MNHEY and CDR2 SVGAGI. This CDR3 has 14 amino acids. V shed 2 bases and J shed 5 bases, with 12 bases lying between them.

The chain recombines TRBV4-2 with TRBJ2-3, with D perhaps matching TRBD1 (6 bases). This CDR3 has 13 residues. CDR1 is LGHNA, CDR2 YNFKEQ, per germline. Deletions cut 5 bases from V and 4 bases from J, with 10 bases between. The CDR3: CASSAGVADTQYF. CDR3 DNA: TGTGCCAGCAGCGCAGGGGTCGCAGATACGCAGTATTTT.

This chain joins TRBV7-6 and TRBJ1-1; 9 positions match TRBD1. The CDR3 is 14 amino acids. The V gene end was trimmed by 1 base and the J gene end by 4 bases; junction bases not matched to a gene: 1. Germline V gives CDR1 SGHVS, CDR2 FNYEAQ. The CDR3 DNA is TGTGCCAGCAGCTTAGACAGGGGGCTCACTGAAGCTTTCTTT. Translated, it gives CASSLDRGLTEAFF.

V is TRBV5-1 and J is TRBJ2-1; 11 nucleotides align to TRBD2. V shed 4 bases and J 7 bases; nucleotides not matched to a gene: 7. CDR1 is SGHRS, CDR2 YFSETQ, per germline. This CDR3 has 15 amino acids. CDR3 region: CASSVTSGSWNEQFF. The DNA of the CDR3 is TGCGCCAGCAGCGTTACTAGCGGGAGTTGGAATGAGCAGTTCTTC. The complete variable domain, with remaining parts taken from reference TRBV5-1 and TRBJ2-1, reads KAGVTQTPRYLIKTRGQQVTLSCSPISGHRSVSWYQQTPGQGLQFLFEYFSETQRNKGNFPGRFSGRQFSNSRSEMNVSTLELGDSALYLCASSVTSGSWNEQFFGPGTRLTVL.